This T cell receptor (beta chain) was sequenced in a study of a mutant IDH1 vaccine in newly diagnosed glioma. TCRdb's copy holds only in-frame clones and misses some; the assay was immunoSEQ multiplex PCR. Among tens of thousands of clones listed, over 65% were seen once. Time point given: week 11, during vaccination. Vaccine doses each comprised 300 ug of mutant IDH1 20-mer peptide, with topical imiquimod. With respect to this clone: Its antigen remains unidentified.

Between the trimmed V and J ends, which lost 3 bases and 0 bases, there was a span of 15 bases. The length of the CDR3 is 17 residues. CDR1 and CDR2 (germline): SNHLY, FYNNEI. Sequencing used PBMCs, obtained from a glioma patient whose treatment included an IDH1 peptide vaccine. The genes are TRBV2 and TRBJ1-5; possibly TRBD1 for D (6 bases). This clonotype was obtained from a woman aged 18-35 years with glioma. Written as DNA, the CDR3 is TGTGCCAGCAGTGAGTCCGGGTCAGGGGATAGCAATCAGCCCCAGCATTTT. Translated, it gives CASSESGSGDSNQPQHF.